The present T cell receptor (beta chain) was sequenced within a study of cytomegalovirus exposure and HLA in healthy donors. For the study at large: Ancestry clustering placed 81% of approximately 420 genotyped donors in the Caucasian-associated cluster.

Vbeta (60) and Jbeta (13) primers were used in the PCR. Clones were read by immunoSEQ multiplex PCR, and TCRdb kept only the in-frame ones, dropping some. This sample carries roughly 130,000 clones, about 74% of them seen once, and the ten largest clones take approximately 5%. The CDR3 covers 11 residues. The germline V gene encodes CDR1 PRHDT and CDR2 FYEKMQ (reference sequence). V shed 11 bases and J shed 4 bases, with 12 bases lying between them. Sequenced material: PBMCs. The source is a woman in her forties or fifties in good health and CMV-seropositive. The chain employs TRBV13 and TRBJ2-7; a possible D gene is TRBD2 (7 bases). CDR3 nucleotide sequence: TGTGCCTCGAGGGGGGGGTACGAGCAGTACTTC. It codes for CASRGGYEQYF.